The 13 T cell receptor beta chains presented below share a single source sample, sequenced in a study of metastatic and nonmetastatic thyroid tumors. With MiXCR, TCRdb called clones anew from the PCR reads. Here the sample spans roughly 50,000 clones, roughly a fifth being singletons. Each patient went into thyroid surgery without having received any treatment. The sequenced sample consisted of blood. These TCRs come from a male donor with papillary thyroid cancer or a benign thyroid nodule (not recorded which). Some clones in this sample may be carry-over from other donors' samples.

A remark on this clone: One end of the junction is discordant with germline, which a read error may explain. In nucleotides, the CDR3 is TGCAGTGCTAGGGAGGCCTGGTACAGGTCGTCCACAGATACACAGTATTTT. It is translated as CSAREAWYRSSTDTQYF. The V and J genes are TRBV20-1 and TRBJ2-3; D is possibly TRBD1 or TRBD2 (5 bases each). Germline V gives CDR1 DFQATT, CDR2 SNEGSKA (reference sequence). This CDR3 has 17 amino acids.

CDR3 amino acids: CASSPGQRAPWENTDTQYF. For the CDR3, the DNA is TGTGCCAGCAGCCCGGGACAGAGGGCGCCGTGGGAGAACACAGATACGCAGTATTTT. The chain is built from TRBV4-2 and TRBJ2-3; TRBD1 agrees at 7 bases. This CDR3 region has 19 residues. Germline trimming cut 4 bases from V and 2 bases from J; bases unmatched to any gene: 18. Germline-derived CDR1 and CDR2 are LGHNA and YNFKEQ.

The rearrangement links TRBV10-3 to TRBJ2-1, with TRBD1 matching 10 bases. From germline, CDR1 is ENHRY and CDR2 SYGVKD. CDR3 length equals 15 residues. With 6 bases clipped from V and 1 base from J, the junction kept 3 bases outside the gene matches. This chain's CDR3 is CAIRGQGQSYNEQFF. CDR3 in DNA: TGTGCCATCAGGGGACAGGGGCAATCCTACAATGAGCAGTTCTTC.

V is TRBV10-2 and J is TRBJ2-7, with TRBD1 as a possible D gene (5 bases). With 3 bases removed from V and 0 bases from J, the gap between germline ends came to 12 bases. CDR1 is WSHSY and CDR2 is SAAADI in the germline V gene. This CDR3 is built from 15 residues. The CDR3 DNA is TGCGCCAGCAGTGATAGTCGTGACAGCTCCTACGAGCAGTACTTC. It yields the protein CASSDSRDSSYEQYF.

At least ten counts were recorded for this clone. The rearrangement joins TRBV20-1 to TRBJ2-7, with 10 bases fitting TRBD2. The CDR3 runs to 14 residues. V shed 4 bases, J shed 0 bases, and the junction held 3 bases outside the gene matches. Germline V CDR1 and CDR2: DFQATT, SNEGSKA (reference sequence). The CDR3 protein is CSAITSGVSYEQYF. The DNA for the CDR3 is TGCAGTGCTATCACTAGCGGGGTCTCCTACGAGCAGTACTTC.

Comments on this clone: The CDR3 does not close with the conserved phenylalanine or tryptophan, likely indicating a read error. The limits of the CDR3 on the DNA are not certain, so only TCRdb's listed CDR3 is given. This chain connects TRBV7-8 to TRBJ2-1. The germline V gene encodes CDR1 SGHVS and CDR2 FQNEAQ. With termini counted, the CDR3 has 8 amino acids. The CDR3 protein is CASSPSLL.

This clone was picked up a small number of times. A much larger clone lies one base from this, so it may be a read error. The gene calls are TRBV27 and TRBJ2-2; D possibly corresponds to TRBD2 (6 bases). Germline V gene data show CDR1 as MNHEY and CDR2 as SMNVEV (reference sequence). This CDR3 comprises 14 residues. The CDR3 coding sequence is TGTGCCAGCGGCGGGGCCGGTGGCACCGTGGAGCTGTTTTTT. It translates to CASGGAGGTVELFF.

The sample holds a few counts of this clone. The chain carries TRBV2 and TRBJ2-5; TRBD2 aligns across 9 bases. Germline V gene lookup returns CDR1 SNHLY and CDR2 FYNNEI. The CDR3 consists of 15 residues. V shed 4 bases, J shed 1 base, and the junction held 4 bases outside the gene matches. CDR3: CASSVSTSGQETQYF. CDR3 nucleotide sequence: TGTGCCAGCAGTGTCTCGACTAGCGGCCAAGAGACCCAGTACTTC.

The chain has TRBV28 and TRBJ1-1; TRBD1 agrees at 10 bases. The CDR3 spans 15 residues. The junction had 7 bases not matched to a gene; V was cut back by 5 bases and J by 4 bases. Germline V gives CDR1 MDHEN, CDR2 SYDVKM. CDR3 region: CASSPDRGPGTEAFF. The DNA for the CDR3 is TGTGCCAGCAGTCCCGACAGGGGGCCGGGCACTGAAGCTTTCTTT.

This clone has ten or more counts. The genes are TRBV18 and TRBJ2-5; unclear D gene. Germline CDR1 is KGHSH and CDR2 is LQKENI. This CDR3 has 17 amino acids. Trimming cost V 2 bases and J 5 bases, with 21 bases left between them. The CDR3 protein is CASSPYPSRSPGETQYF. The CDR3 DNA reads as TGTGCCAGCTCACCATACCCCAGTCGGAGCCCCGGGGAGACCCAGTACTTC. Using reference TRBV18 and TRBJ2-5 for the parts outside the CDR3, the full variable domain is NAGVMQNPRHLVRRRGQEARLRCSPMKGHSHVYWYRQLPEEGLKFMVYLQKENIIDESGMPKERFSAEFPKEGPSILRIQQVVRGDSAAYFCASSPYPSRSPGETQYFGPGTRLLVL.

This clone has a count of ten or more. The chain joins TRBV29-1 to TRBJ2-7; 12 nucleotides align to TRBD2. The CDR3 loop spans 14 amino acids. The V segment lost 3 bases and the J segment 1 base; nucleotides outside the gene matches: 1. Looked up from germline, CDR1 is SQVTM and CDR2 is ANQGSEA. CDR3 sequence: CSVETSGGSYEQYF. CDR3 bases: TGCAGCGTTGAGACTAGCGGGGGATCCTACGAGCAGTACTTC.

In this sample, this clone turned up many times. The chain is built from TRBV12-3 or TRBV12-4 and TRBJ1-1, with no clear D. CDR3 length equals 12 residues. V lost 6 bases and J lost 11, with 16 bases in between. In nucleotides, the CDR3 is TGTGCCAGCAGCCTACTTGACGGGAAGGCTTTCTTT. This translates into CASSLLDGKAFF.

This clone appeared a few times. This chain connects TRBV10-3 to TRBJ2-7, with D perhaps matching TRBD1 or TRBD2 (6 bases each). Germline V gene sequence: CDR1 ENHRY, CDR2 SYGVKD. Deletions cut 10 bases from V and 1 base from J, with 20 bases between. This CDR3 spans 15 amino acids. The CDR3 nucleotides read TGTGCCACCTTCCGGGGGACAAGGCTTTCCTACGAGCAGTACTTC. It is translated as CATFRGTRLSYEQYF.